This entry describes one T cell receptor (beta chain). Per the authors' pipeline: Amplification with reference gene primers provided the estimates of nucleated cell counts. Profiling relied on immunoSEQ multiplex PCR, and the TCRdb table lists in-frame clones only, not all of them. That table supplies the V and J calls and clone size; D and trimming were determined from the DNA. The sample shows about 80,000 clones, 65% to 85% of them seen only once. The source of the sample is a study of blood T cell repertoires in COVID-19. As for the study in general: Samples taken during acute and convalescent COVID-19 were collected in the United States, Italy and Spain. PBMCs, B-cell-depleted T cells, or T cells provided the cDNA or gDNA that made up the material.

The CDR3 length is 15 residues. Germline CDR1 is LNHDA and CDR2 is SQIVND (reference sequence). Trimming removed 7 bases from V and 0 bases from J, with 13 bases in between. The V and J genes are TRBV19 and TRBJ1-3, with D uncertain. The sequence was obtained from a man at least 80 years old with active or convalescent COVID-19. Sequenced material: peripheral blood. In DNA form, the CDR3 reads TGTGCCAGTACTGACGGCGGACTCTCTGGAAACACCATATATTTT. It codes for CASTDGGLSGNTIYF.